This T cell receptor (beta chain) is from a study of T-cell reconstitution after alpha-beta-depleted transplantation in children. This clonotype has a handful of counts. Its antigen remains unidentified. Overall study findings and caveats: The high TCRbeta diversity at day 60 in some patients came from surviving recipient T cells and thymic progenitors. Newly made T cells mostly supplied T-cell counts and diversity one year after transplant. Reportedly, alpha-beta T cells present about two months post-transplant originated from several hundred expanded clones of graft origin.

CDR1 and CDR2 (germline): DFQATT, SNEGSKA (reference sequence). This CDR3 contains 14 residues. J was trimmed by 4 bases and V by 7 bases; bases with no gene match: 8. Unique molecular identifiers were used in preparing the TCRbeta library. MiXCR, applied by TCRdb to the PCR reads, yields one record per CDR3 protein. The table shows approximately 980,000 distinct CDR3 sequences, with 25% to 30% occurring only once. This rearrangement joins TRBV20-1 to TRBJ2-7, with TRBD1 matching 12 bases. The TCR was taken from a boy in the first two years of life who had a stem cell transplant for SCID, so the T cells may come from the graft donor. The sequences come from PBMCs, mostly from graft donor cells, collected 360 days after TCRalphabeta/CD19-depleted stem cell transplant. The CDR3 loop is CSVGGTGGRYEQYF. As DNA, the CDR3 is TGCAGTGTGGGCGGGACAGGGGGCAGATACGAGCAGTACTTC.